A single sample is the source of the 31 T cell receptor beta chains below, sequenced in a study of shared clonotypes between healthy human individuals. TCRdb's copy holds only in-frame clones and misses some; the assay was immunoSEQ multiplex PCR. The sample shows 760,000 or so clones, 95% to 97% of them seen only once. The naive CD8 fraction comprised CD45RO-negative cells positively selected for CCR7 and excluded terminally differentiated effector memory CD45RA+ cells. The source material was naive CD8+ T cells sorted from blood. The origin of the receptors is a man aged 25-45 years in good health.

The V gene is TRBV13, the J gene TRBJ2-5; 13 nucleotides match TRBD2. Germline assignment: CDR1 PRHDT and CDR2 FYEKMQ (reference sequence). With V trimmed by 4 bases and J by 7 bases, 6 bases remained unmatched. The CDR3 has 15 residues. The CDR3 here is CASSSGLAGSWTQYF. The CDR3 nucleotides are TGTGCCAGCAGCTCGGGACTAGCGGGATCCTGGACCCAGTACTTC.

As to this clone: One junction end does not reproduce the germline sequence, and a read error may be involved. This CDR3 is also generated by other DNA sequences in the sample. This sequence joins TRBV5-1 and TRBJ2-1; D possibly corresponds to TRBD2 (6 bases). There are 16 residues in the CDR3. The germline CDR1 and CDR2 sequences are SGHRS and YFSETQ. The CDR3 DNA sequence: TGTGCCAGCAGCTTGGAGTTCGAGCGGGTCTACAATGAGCAGTTCTTC. Translation gives CASSLEFERVYNEQFF.

This clone was detected only a few times. The chain carries TRBV15 and TRBJ2-5, with D perhaps matching TRBD1 (5 bases). Trimming took 3 bases from V and 2 from J, leaving 13 bases between them. Germline loops: CDR1 LNHNV, CDR2 YYDKDF (reference sequence). This CDR3 is built from 15 residues. The CDR3 reads CATSSDATAQETQYF. CDR3 sequence (DNA): TGTGCCACCAGCAGCGATGCGACAGCTCAAGAGACCCAGTACTTC.

The gene calls are TRBV29-1 and TRBJ2-7; no clear D gene. Germline V gives CDR1 SQVTM, CDR2 ANQGSEA. The CDR3 sequence is 11 residues long. V was trimmed by 7 bases and J by 7 bases, leaving 14 bases between them. Here the CDR3 reads CSANSNGEQYF. The CDR3 DNA is TGCAGCGCTAACTCGAACGGAGAGCAGTACTTC.

This clone was picked up one time. J is TRBJ2-1 and V is TRBV16; D perhaps matches TRBD1 (6 bases). In germline, CDR1 is KGHSY, CDR2 FQNENV. Trimming took 1 base from V and 6 from J, leaving 10 bases between them. This CDR3 spans 14 amino acids. The chain's CDR3 is CASSQWQGFNEQFF. In DNA, the CDR3 is TGTGCCAGCAGCCAATGGCAGGGGTTCAATGAGCAGTTCTTC.

This chain uses TRBV27 with TRBJ2-7; D perhaps matches TRBD1 (5 bases). The CDR3 is made up of 13 amino acids. CDR1 and CDR2 from the germline V gene are MNHEY and SMNVEV (reference sequence). The V gene lost 5 bases and the J gene lost 3 bases, with 11 bases spanning the gap. The DNA for the CDR3 is TGTGCCAGCAGTAATGGCAGGGTCTACGAGCAGTACTTC. Translating gives CASSNGRVYEQYF.

Comments on this clone: Distinct nucleotide sequences in the sample also encode this CDR3. This CDR3 reads CASSWGMNTEAFF. The CDR3 nucleotides read TGTGCCAGCAGTTGGGGAATGAACACTGAAGCTTTCTTT. V gene TRBV27 combines with J gene TRBJ1-1; D is undetermined. CDR1 MNHEY and CDR2 SMNVEV come from the germline V gene (reference sequence). The CDR3 has 13 amino acids. V was pared by 4 bases and J by 0 bases, with 6 bases between.

The chain combines TRBV15 with TRBJ2-2; D is unclear. Trimming took 1 base from V and 2 from J, leaving 5 bases between them. The V gene's germline CDR1 is LNHNV and CDR2 YYDKDF (reference sequence). This CDR3 contains 14 residues. The CDR3 protein is CATSRGSNTGELFF. CDR3 nucleotide sequence: TGTGCCACCAGCAGAGGGTCCAACACCGGGGAGCTGTTTTTT.

This chain uses TRBV5-6 with TRBJ1-1; 7 nucleotides align to TRBD1. The junction had 16 bases not matched to a gene; V was cut back by 4 bases and J by 7 bases. There are 16 residues in the CDR3. Germline assignment: CDR1 SGHDT and CDR2 YYEEEE. CDR3 loop: CASSLGTASLGFEAFF. In nucleotides, the CDR3 is TGTGCCAGCAGCCTGGGGACAGCCTCCCTGGGCTTTGAAGCTTTCTTT. Based on the CDR3 plus reference TRBV5-6 and TRBJ1-1, the full variable domain is DAGVTQSPTHLIKTRGQQVTLRCSPKSGHDTVSWYQQALGQGPQFIFQYYEEEERQRGNFPDRFSGHQFPNYSSELNVNALLLGDSALYLCASSLGTASLGFEAFFGQGTRLTVV.

The rearrangement links TRBV4-1 to TRBJ2-2; no clear D gene. V was trimmed by 1 base and J by 8 bases, leaving 11 bases between them. The CDR3 length is 14 residues. The germline V gene has CDR1 MGHRA and CDR2 YSYEKL. The chain's CDR3 is CASSQVGLGGELFF. Here the CDR3 DNA reads TGCGCCAGCAGCCAAGTTGGATTGGGAGGGGAGCTGTTTTTT.

In DNA form, the CDR3 reads TGTGCCAGCAGCGTAGATAGGAATGAGCAGTTCTTC. It codes for CASSVDRNEQFF. The chain couples TRBV9 to TRBJ2-1, with no clear D. The CDR3 covers 12 residues. V lost 0 bases and J lost 7, with 5 bases in between. Per germline, CDR1 SGDLS and CDR2 YYNGEE.

The rearrangement uses TRBV7-9 and TRBJ1-3; D possibly corresponds to TRBD1 (6 bases). Germline V gene data show CDR1 as SEHNR and CDR2 as FQNEAQ (reference sequence). The V and J ends lost 4 bases and 3 bases respectively, with 22 bases between them. The CDR3 loop spans 18 amino acids. CDR3 sequence: CASSSTTRGGADGNTIYF. The CDR3 bases are TGTGCCAGCAGCTCCACCACCCGCGGGGGCGCGGATGGAAACACCATATATTTT. The entire variable domain, with the rest obtained from reference TRBV7-9 and TRBJ1-3, is as follows: DTGVSQNPRHKITKRGQNVTFRCDPISEHNRLYWYRQTLGQGPEFLTYFQNEAQLEKSRLLSDRFSAERPKGSFSTLEIQRTEQGDSAMYLCASSSTTRGGADGNTIYFGEGSWLTVV.

The gene calls are TRBV6-5 and TRBJ1-2; D is unresolved. CDR1 and CDR2 (germline): MNHEY, SVGAGI. V was cut by 0 bases and J by 5 bases, with 16 bases left in between. The CDR3 extends over 16 amino acids. CDR3 nucleotides: TGTGCCAGCAGTTACTCGAGTCAGATTAAAAGATATGGCTACACCTTC. Protein product: CASSYSSQIKRYGYTF.

This clone came up once. The V gene is TRBV11-2, the J gene TRBJ2-7, with a weak D call TRBD2 (6 bases). Trimming cost V 1 base and J 0 bases, with 16 bases left between them. Looked up from germline, CDR1 is SGHAT and CDR2 is FQNNGV. The CDR3 extends over 17 amino acids. CDR3 protein: CASSLVFSGPSSYEQYF. The CDR3 bases are TGTGCCAGCAGCTTAGTATTTAGCGGCCCAAGCTCCTACGAGCAGTACTTC.

This chain connects TRBV4-1 to TRBJ1-1; the match to TRBD1 covers 11 bases. The length of the CDR3 is 14 residues. Germline CDR1 reads MGHRA; CDR2 reads YSYEKL. V gave up 4 bases and J gave up 5 bases; unmatched junction bases: 3. This CDR3 reads CASSRDRGGTEAFF. CDR3 DNA: TGCGCCAGCAGCCGGGACAGGGGGGGGACTGAAGCTTTCTTT.

This chain uses TRBV7-9 with TRBJ2-7; D uncertain. Germline V CDR1 and CDR2: SEHNR, FQNEAQ (reference sequence). V shed 9 bases and J shed 3 bases, with 3 bases lying between them. CDR3 length: 9 amino acids. The CDR3 reads CASDYEQYF. The CDR3 coding sequence is TGTGCCAGTGACTACGAGCAGTACTTC. The full variable domain, with the rest looked up from reference TRBV7-9 and TRBJ2-7, is DTGVSQNPRHKITKRGQNVTFRCDPISEHNRLYWYRQTLGQGPEFLTYFQNEAQLEKSRLLSDRFSAERPKGSFSTLEIQRTEQGDSAMYLCASDYEQYFGPGTRLTVT.

The rearrangement links TRBV6-1 to TRBJ2-5; D possibly corresponds to TRBD2 (5 bases). Trimming shortened V by 1 base and J by 5 bases, and 8 bases separated the two germline ends. Per germline, CDR1 MNHNS and CDR2 SASEGT. The CDR3 totals 13 residues. CDR3 loop: CASSEGWEETQYF. Written as DNA, the CDR3 is TGTGCCAGCAGTGAAGGATGGGAGGAGACCCAGTACTTC.

The V and J genes are TRBV6-1 and TRBJ2-7, with D tentatively TRBD2 (6 bases). Germline V lookup: CDR1 MNHNS, CDR2 SASEGT. The CDR3 is made up of 14 amino acids. V was clipped by 5 bases and J by 0 bases, with 11 bases between them. The CDR3 loop reads CASSIAELSYEQYF. The CDR3 nucleotides read TGTGCCAGCAGTATAGCGGAACTCTCCTACGAGCAGTACTTC.

The chain recombines TRBV28 with TRBJ2-7, with TRBD1 identical over 7 bases. Germline V gene lookup returns CDR1 MDHEN and CDR2 SYDVKM. The V and J ends lost 5 bases and 3 bases, in that order; junction bases with no gene match: 13. The CDR3 length is 16 residues. Written as DNA, the CDR3 is TGTGCCAGCAGTCCCGGGGACAGCGAAGCGCTCTACGAGCAGTACTTC. Its translation: CASSPGDSEALYEQYF.

The V gene is TRBV7-9, the J gene TRBJ2-7; 10 nucleotides match TRBD2. The CDR3 is 15 residues long. Trimming at V came to 1 base and at J to 3 bases, leaving 3 bases not matched to a gene. The germline gives CDR1 SEHNR, CDR2 FQNEAQ (reference sequence). CDR3 coding DNA: TGTGCCAGCAGCTTAGGTGGACTAGCGGACTACGAGCAGTACTTC. Translated: CASSLGGLADYEQYF.

This clone was counted once. The sample holds other DNA sequences that translate to the same CDR3. This chain uses TRBV19 with TRBJ2-2, with D unresolved. Per the germline V gene, CDR1 is LNHDA and CDR2 is SQIVND (reference sequence). The V end lost 6 bases, the J end lost 6 bases, and 5 bases lay between the germline ends. There are 11 residues in the CDR3. CDR3 amino acids: CASSFPGELFF. CDR3 DNA: TGTGCCAGTAGCTTTCCCGGGGAGCTGTTTTTT. The full variable domain, rest sourced from reference TRBV19 and TRBJ2-2, is DGGITQSPKYLFRKEGQNVTLSCEQNLNHDAMYWYRQDPGQGLRLIYYSQIVNDFQKGDIAEGYSVSREKKESFPLTVTSAQKNPTAFYLCASSFPGELFFGEGSRLTVL.

The chain recombines TRBV28 with TRBJ1-2; D is ambiguous. Germline V lookup: CDR1 MDHEN, CDR2 SYDVKM. The V and J ends lost 9 bases and 1 base respectively, with 12 bases between them. The CDR3 consists of 13 residues. CDR3: CASRDRSNYGYTF. The CDR3 bases are TGTGCCAGTCGCGACCGGAGTAACTATGGCTACACCTTC.

This clone came up once. The chain carries TRBV20-1 and TRBJ1-1, with TRBD1 matching 8 bases. The CDR3 runs 11 residues. Losses at the gene ends were 8 bases for V and 3 bases for J; bases not matched to a gene: 2. Germline V gene lookup returns CDR1 DFQATT and CDR2 SNEGSKA (reference sequence). The CDR3 region has the DNA TGCAGTTCGGACAGGGACACTGAAGCTTTCTTT. Protein product: CSSDRDTEAFF.

The V call is TRBV6-6, the J call TRBJ2-7; possibly TRBD1 or TRBD2 for D (5 bases each). The germline CDR1 and CDR2 sequences are MNHNY and SVGAGI (reference sequence). Trimming stripped 6 bases from V and 5 bases from J, with 5 bases between. The CDR3 sequence is 10 residues long. The CDR3 loop reads CASRGDEQYF. The CDR3 DNA reads as TGTGCCAGCAGGGGGGACGAGCAGTACTTC.

The chain links TRBV13 to TRBJ2-1; 8 positions match TRBD1. CDR1 PRHDT and CDR2 FYEKMQ come from the germline V gene (reference sequence). The junction had 1 base not matched to a gene; V was cut back by 2 bases and J by 4 bases. The CDR3 extends over 14 amino acids. CDR3 loop: CASSLRQGYNEQFF. In DNA, the CDR3 is TGTGCCAGCAGCTTACGACAGGGGTACAATGAGCAGTTCTTC. Full variable domain (remainder filled in from reference TRBV13 and TRBJ2-1): AAGVIQSPRHLIKEKRETATLKCYPIPRHDTVYWYQQGPGQDPQFLISFYEKMQSDKGSIPDRFSAQQFSDYHSELNMSSLELGDSALYFCASSLRQGYNEQFFGPGTRLTVL.

The chain joins TRBV5-1 to TRBJ2-1; 9 positions agree with TRBD2. The CDR3 spans 16 residues. Losses at the gene ends were 3 bases for V and 7 bases for J; bases not matched to a gene: 11. The germline V gene encodes CDR1 SGHRS and CDR2 YFSETQ. CDR3 coding DNA: TGCGCCAGCAGCTATATTTTAGCGGGAGCAGCTAATGAGCAGTTCTTC. Protein sequence: CASSYILAGAANEQFF. Full variable domain (remainder filled in from reference TRBV5-1 and TRBJ2-1): KAGVTQTPRYLIKTRGQQVTLSCSPISGHRSVSWYQQTPGQGLQFLFEYFSETQRNKGNFPGRFSGRQFSNSRSEMNVSTLELGDSALYLCASSYILAGAANEQFFGPGTRLTVL.

This clone appeared once. The rearrangement joins TRBV11-2 to TRBJ2-7, with TRBD2 as a possible D gene (5 bases). CDR3 size: 15 residues. Germline CDR1 is SGHAT and CDR2 is FQNNGV. V dropped 0 bases and J dropped 6 bases, with 15 bases sitting between them. Written as DNA, the CDR3 is TGTGCCAGCAGCTTAGAACAGACTACGGCCGGCGAGCAGTACTTC. Encoded protein: CASSLEQTTAGEQYF.

The V and J genes are TRBV7-9 and TRBJ2-3; 8 nucleotides agree with TRBD2. Germline CDR1 and CDR2: SEHNR and FQNEAQ (reference sequence). CDR3 length: 14 residues. V shed 2 bases and J 4 bases; nucleotides not matched to a gene: 2. Here the CDR3 reads CASSLRGGPDTQYF. In DNA, the CDR3 is TGTGCCAGCAGCTTACGGGGGGGGCCAGATACGCAGTATTTT.

The V gene is TRBV2, the J gene TRBJ2-7; D may be TRBD1 (5 bases). From germline, CDR1 is SNHLY and CDR2 FYNNEI. V was clipped by 11 bases and J by 3 bases, with 14 bases between them. This CDR3 has 12 amino acids. The DNA for the CDR3 is TGTGCCGCCAGGGTCGTCGGCTACGAGCAGTACTTC. Its translation is CAARVVGYEQYF.

This chain connects TRBV7-2 to TRBJ1-3; no clear D. CDR1 is SGHTA, CDR2 FQGNSA, per germline. V was pared by 5 bases and J by 2 bases, with 13 bases between. The CDR3 is made up of 15 amino acids. CDR3 DNA: TGTGCCAGCAGCCCGTCTTCGTTTCCTGGAAACACCATATATTTT. Residues: CASSPSSFPGNTIYF.

J is TRBJ2-7 and V is TRBV5-1; D is undetermined. The CDR3 length is 14 residues. Germline assignment: CDR1 SGHRS and CDR2 YFSETQ. V lost 2 bases to trimming and J lost 2 bases, with 11 bases between them. The CDR3 DNA follows: TGCGCCAGCAGCTTATTTACGGATACCTACGAGCAGTACTTC. Its protein product is CASSLFTDTYEQYF.